The entry below gives a single TCR beta chain sequence along with its context. Its antigen is unknown. Base qualities are not at hand, and no much larger clone is one base apart. This sample is part of a study of blood T cell repertoires in COVID-19 (dated by TCRdb to the early 2020s). Background on the whole study: Samples covering the acute and convalescent phases of COVID-19 were provided by collaborators in the United States, Italy and Spain. Where available, HLA class I and class II types were taken from metadata supplied by the sample provider and were not determined by assay-based typing. The material from the prospective study consisted of cDNA or gDNA derived from T cells, B-cell-depleted T cells, or PBMCs. Subjects who had been exposed to COVID-19, were actively infected with it, or had recovered from it provided the deeply sampled blood TCRbeta repertoires that made up the dataset. Sample metadata almost always included a de-identified subject ID, COVID-19 status, age in years and sex. A freely available public database, intended as a resource for researchers studying the immune response to SARS-CoV-2, is where the repertoires were released. Samples came from the ongoing ImmuneRACE study (first 160 participants) plus 1,254 subjects from 6 global collaborators. General conclusions and limits of the study: The quantity of clinical and demographic metadata differed by source and by participant and was supplied without curation.

CDR1 and CDR2 (SGHNT, YYREEE) derive from the germline V gene (reference sequence). V has 0 bases trimmed and J has 9 bases trimmed; junction bases matching no gene number 6. The CDR3 measures 14 amino acids from cysteine to phenylalanine. Here the CDR3 DNA is all that survives: 42 bases in frame from base 1. Collaborating institutions collected whole blood in K2EDTA tubes following their own protocols. For TCRbeta analysis, collaborator samples were shipped as frozen whole blood, as isolated PBMCs, or as DNA extracted from either sample type. TCRbeta CDR3 regions were amplified from genomic DNA using the immunoSEQ Assay, a bias-controlled multiplex PCR. In the paper's pipeline: The number of nucleated cells in each sample was estimated from the amplification of reference gene primers within the assay. Sequence reads were collapsed and filtered to measure the absolute abundance of every unique TCRbeta CDR3 rearrangement. Productive Simpson clonality was computed per sample as the square root of Simpson's diversity index over productive rearrangements. TCRdb mirrors the immuneACCESS table, restricted to in-frame sequences. Some clones are absent from its copies; in checked studies, under half trace to an unresolved V gene, and the reason for the others is unknown. That table is the source of V, J and clone size, and D and trimming were worked out from the DNA. The sample profile shows about 83,000 clones; roughly 86% of them were found once. About 8% of the sample comes from the top ten.

The receptor chain draws on TRBV5-4 and TRBJ2-1, and 7 bases in between align with TRBD2. The sequenced material came from peripheral blood. The TCR sequence derives from an elderly man with active or convalescent COVID-19. DNA sequence: TGTGCCAGCAGCTTGGCCGGACTAGATCCTGAGCAGTTCTTC. It codes for CASSLAGLDPEQFF.